These T cell receptor beta chains were read from a single sample in a study of T cell responses to AZD1222 COVID-19 vaccine. Measured with immunoSEQ multiplex PCR; TCRdb has only the in-frame clones, and not every one. This table has about 110,000 clones, roughly 90% appearing once. Sequenced material: peripheral blood, taken on day 0 of MenACWY control vaccination. Receptor source: an adult in good health. CDR3s include the opening cysteine and the closing phenylalanine or tryptophan. The D gene is left open where the match is weak. Clone sizes are given selectively: once, few, many, or a class where the clone is expanded.

V gene: TRBV12-3/TRBV12-4; J gene: TRBJ2-3; clone size: .; D gene: .; CDR3 DNA: TGTGCCAGCAGTTCGTCCCAGACAGATACGCAGTATTTT; CDR3 protein: CASSSSQTDTQYF
V gene: TRBV30; J gene: TRBJ1-1; clone size: few; D gene: .; CDR3 DNA: TGTGCCTGGAGAGGAGGATTTAACACTGAAGCTTTCTTT; CDR3 protein: CAWRGGFNTEAFF
V gene: TRBV2; J gene: TRBJ2-7; clone size: .; D gene: .; CDR3 DNA: TGTGCCAGCAGTGAAGGTAGCAGGGAGGCCTTC; CDR3 protein: CASSEGSREAF
V gene: TRBV12-5; J gene: TRBJ1-1; clone size: once; D gene: .; CDR3 DNA: TGTGCTAGTGGTTTAGCCGAAGGGGGCACTGAAGCTTTCTTT; CDR3 protein: CASGLAEGGTEAFF
V gene: TRBV6-2/TRBV6-3; J gene: TRBJ2-7; clone size: .; D gene: .; CDR3 DNA: TGTGCCAGCAGTTACGGGTCGGGCGAGCAGTACTTC; CDR3 protein: CASSYGSGEQYF
V gene: TRBV28; J gene: TRBJ2-7; clone size: .; D gene: .; CDR3 DNA: TGTGCCAGCATCGAAATCCAGGGAGGAATCTACGAGCAGTACTTC; CDR3 protein: CASIEIQGGIYEQYF
V gene: TRBV6-1; J gene: TRBJ1-1; clone size: .; D gene: TRBD1; CDR3 DNA: TGTGCCAGCAGTGAAGGGACAGGGAGAACTGAAGCTTTCTTT; CDR3 protein: CASSEGTGRTEAFF
V gene: TRBV12-3/TRBV12-4; J gene: TRBJ1-3; clone size: .; D gene: .; CDR3 DNA: TGTGCCACCGGAACAGGGTTGGGAAACACCATATATTTT; CDR3 protein: CATGTGLGNTIYF
V gene: TRBV5-4; J gene: TRBJ1-2; clone size: .; D gene: TRBD1; CDR3 DNA: TGTGCCAGCAGCTTGACAGGGGGCGGCTACACCTTC; CDR3 protein: CASSLTGGGYTF
V gene: TRBV24-1; J gene: TRBJ1-5; clone size: .; D gene: .; CDR3 DNA: TGTGCCACCTCCGGCAGGGGTAATCAGCCCCAGCATTTT; CDR3 protein: CATSGRGNQPQHF
V gene: TRBV10-1; J gene: TRBJ2-7; clone size: once; D gene: TRBD2; CDR3 DNA: TGCGCCAGCAGCCGTAAGACTAGCGGGATTTACGAGCAGTACTTC; CDR3 protein: CASSRKTSGIYEQYF
V gene: TRBV7-2; J gene: TRBJ1-2; clone size: .; D gene: TRBD1; CDR3 DNA: TGTGCCAGCAGCTTAGGGGGACAGGGGGAAACTATCTATGGCTACACCTTC; CDR3 protein: CASSLGGQGETIYGYTF
V gene: TRBV2; J gene: TRBJ1-5; clone size: .; D gene: .; CDR3 DNA: TGTGCCAGCAGTGACGACGGTGGTGGATATCAGCCCCAGCATTTT; CDR3 protein: CASSDDGGGYQPQHF
V gene: TRBV12-3/TRBV12-4; J gene: TRBJ2-7; clone size: .; D gene: .; CDR3 DNA: TGTGCCAGCAGTCCCCAGGTTACCGCCGAGCAGTACTTC; CDR3 protein: CASSPQVTAEQYF
V gene: TRBV28; J gene: TRBJ2-1; clone size: .; D gene: .; CDR3 DNA: TGTGCCAGCAGTGGCAACAATGAGCAGTTCTTC; CDR3 protein: CASSGNNEQFF
V gene: TRBV28; J gene: TRBJ2-7; clone size: .; D gene: .; CDR3 DNA: TGTGCCAGCAGTTTTACCCATGGTAGCGATCCCGAGCAGTACTTC; CDR3 protein: CASSFTHGSDPEQYF
V gene: TRBV7-2; J gene: TRBJ1-1; clone size: .; D gene: .; CDR3 DNA: TGTGCCAGCAGCTCCGGACGGAACACTGAAGCTTTCTTT; CDR3 protein: CASSSGRNTEAFF
V gene: TRBV18; J gene: TRBJ1-5; clone size: .; D gene: .; CDR3 DNA: TGTGCCAGCTCCGAACAGGAGAGCAATCAGCCCCAGCATTTT; CDR3 protein: CASSEQESNQPQHF
V gene: TRBV4-3; J gene: TRBJ2-7; clone size: .; D gene: .; CDR3 DNA: TGCGCCAGCGGAGAGGGGGGGGAGCAGTACTTC; CDR3 protein: CASGEGGEQYF
V gene: TRBV3-1/TRBV3-2; J gene: TRBJ1-1; clone size: .; D gene: .; CDR3 DNA: TGTGCCAGCAGCCAAGATCTAGGGTCTCGGGCTTTCTTT; CDR3 protein: CASSQDLGSRAFF
V gene: TRBV30; J gene: TRBJ2-2; clone size: .; D gene: TRBD2; CDR3 DNA: TGTGCCTGGCAGAGACTAGCGGTCGGGGAGCTGTTTTTT; CDR3 protein: CAWQRLAVGELFF
V gene: TRBV4-2; J gene: TRBJ2-5; clone size: .; D gene: .; CDR3 DNA: TGTGCCAGCAGCCAAGAGGCGTTAGCGAGCCAAGAGACCCAGTACTTC; CDR3 protein: CASSQEALASQETQYF
V gene: TRBV4-1; J gene: TRBJ2-7; clone size: once; D gene: .; CDR3 DNA: TGCGCCAGCAGCCACCCAGGAACAGAGAACGAGCAGTACTTC; CDR3 protein: CASSHPGTENEQYF
V gene: TRBV14; J gene: TRBJ2-5; clone size: .; D gene: .; CDR3 DNA: TGTGCCAGCAGCCAAGCCCCCCAAGAGACCCAGTACTTC; CDR3 protein: CASSQAPQETQYF
V gene: TRBV28; J gene: TRBJ1-2; clone size: .; D gene: .; CDR3 DNA: TGTGCCACCGAACAGGATAACTATGGCTACACCTTC; CDR3 protein: CATEQDNYGYTF
V gene: TRBV28; J gene: TRBJ2-7; clone size: .; D gene: TRBD1; CDR3 DNA: TGTGCCAGCAGTAACCCGGGACAGGGGAGCGTCCACGAGCAGTACTTC; CDR3 protein: CASSNPGQGSVHEQYF
V gene: TRBV5-4; J gene: TRBJ2-2; clone size: .; D gene: .; CDR3 DNA: TGTGCCAGCAGCAGAGACCCCCGCCCCGGCACCGGGGAGCTGTTTTTT; CDR3 protein: CASSRDPRPGTGELFF
V gene: TRBV2; J gene: TRBJ2-7; clone size: .; D gene: .; CDR3 DNA: TGTGCCAGCATTTATACCCCCTACGAGCAGTACTTC; CDR3 protein: CASIYTPYEQYF
V gene: TRBV5-6; J gene: TRBJ2-7; clone size: .; D gene: .; CDR3 DNA: TGTGCCAGCAGCTTGGGACAGTCGATTGAGCAGTACTTC; CDR3 protein: CASSLGQSIEQYF
V gene: TRBV28; J gene: TRBJ1-2; clone size: .; D gene: .; CDR3 DNA: TGTGCCAGCAGACCCGGAAGGTATGGCTACACCTTC; CDR3 protein: CASRPGRYGYTF
V gene: TRBV19; J gene: TRBJ2-7; clone size: .; D gene: .; CDR3 DNA: TGTGCCAGTAGTACCGCCCTGGAGGTGTCCTACGAGCAGTACTTC; CDR3 protein: CASSTALEVSYEQYF
V gene: TRBV12-2; J gene: TRBJ1-2; clone size: .; D gene: .; CDR3 DNA: TGTGCAAGTCGCTTGAGCCCCGACAGGTACTATGGCTACACCTTC; CDR3 protein: CASRLSPDRYYGYTF
V gene: TRBV19; J gene: TRBJ2-5; clone size: .; D gene: .; CDR3 DNA: TGTGCCAGTAGTTTTGGTATTGGGGAAGAGACCCAGTACTTC; CDR3 protein: CASSFGIGEETQYF
V gene: TRBV7-9; J gene: TRBJ2-3; clone size: few; D gene: .; CDR3 DNA: TGTGCCAGCAGCTTATCTCTAGGAGACACAGATACGCAGTATTTT; CDR3 protein: CASSLSLGDTDTQYF
V gene: TRBV6-2/TRBV6-3; J gene: TRBJ2-5; clone size: .; D gene: .; CDR3 DNA: TGTGCCAGCAGTGCCATGGAGGGAGGAAAAGAGACCCAGTACTTC; CDR3 protein: CASSAMEGGKETQYF
V gene: TRBV27; J gene: TRBJ1-6; clone size: .; D gene: .; CDR3 DNA: TGTGCCAGCAGTTTACAGGGTATGGGTTCACCCCTCCACTTT; CDR3 protein: CASSLQGMGSPLHF
V gene: TRBV7-8; J gene: TRBJ1-6; clone size: .; D gene: TRBD1; CDR3 DNA: TGTGCCAGCAGCTCGCGCGGGACAGGGCGTAATTCACCCCTCCACTTT; CDR3 protein: CASSSRGTGRNSPLHF
V gene: TRBV3-1/TRBV3-2; J gene: TRBJ2-7; clone size: few; D gene: .; CDR3 DNA: TGTGCCAGCAGCCAAGACTCCCCACAGGGAGCGCAGTACTTC; CDR3 protein: CASSQDSPQGAQYF
V gene: TRBV16; J gene: TRBJ1-2; clone size: .; D gene: TRBD1; CDR3 DNA: TGTGCCAGCAGCCAACAGGGGGACTATGGCTACACCTTC; CDR3 protein: CASSQQGDYGYTF
V gene: TRBV7-2; J gene: TRBJ1-5; clone size: .; D gene: TRBD1; CDR3 DNA: TGTGCCAGCAGCTTAGGACAGGGTAGCCAGCCCCAGCATTTT; CDR3 protein: CASSLGQGSQPQHF
V gene: TRBV5-6; J gene: TRBJ1-1; clone size: .; D gene: TRBD1; CDR3 DNA: TGTGCCAGCAGCTTAATAGACAGGGGTGGTACTGAAGCTTTCTTT; CDR3 protein: CASSLIDRGGTEAFF
V gene: TRBV28; J gene: TRBJ1-3; clone size: .; D gene: TRBD1; CDR3 DNA: TGTGCCACACTAGGGGACAGGGGTGGAAACACCATATATTTT; CDR3 protein: CATLGDRGGNTIYF
V gene: TRBV5-1; J gene: TRBJ1-1; clone size: .; D gene: TRBD1; CDR3 DNA: TGCGCCAGCAGCCTACAGGGGGGAAGGATGAACACTGAAGCTTTCTTT; CDR3 protein: CASSLQGGRMNTEAFF
V gene: TRBV7-9; J gene: TRBJ2-1; clone size: .; D gene: .; CDR3 DNA: TGTGCCAGCAGCTTATTTCCCCAGCGCAGGCGAAACAATGAGCAGTTCTTC; CDR3 protein: CASSLFPQRRRNNEQFF
V gene: TRBV27; J gene: TRBJ1-1; clone size: once; D gene: .; CDR3 DNA: TGTGCCAGCACCCTAAGGCCCCCAGGGGCGGGGAACACTGAAGCTTTCTTT; CDR3 protein: CASTLRPPGAGNTEAFF
V gene: TRBV9; J gene: TRBJ2-2; clone size: .; D gene: .; CDR3 DNA: TGTGCCAGCAGCCCATGGGGGGTCACCGGGGAGCTGTTTTTT; CDR3 protein: CASSPWGVTGELFF
V gene: TRBV28; J gene: TRBJ2-3; clone size: .; D gene: TRBD1; CDR3 DNA: TGTGCCAGCAGTCCCGGGACAGGGCAGAGGGCAGATACGCAGTATTTT; CDR3 protein: CASSPGTGQRADTQYF
V gene: TRBV5-6; J gene: TRBJ1-2; clone size: once; D gene: TRBD1; CDR3 DNA: TGTGCCAGCAGCCTAGAGACAGGGAACTATGGCTACACCTTC; CDR3 protein: CASSLETGNYGYTF
V gene: TRBV5-1; J gene: TRBJ1-6; clone size: .; D gene: .; CDR3 DNA: TGCGCCAGCAGCCCCCGCCAGGGTGCTGTCTCACCCCTCCACTTT; CDR3 protein: CASSPRQGAVSPLHF